This T cell receptor beta chain stems from a study of cytomegalovirus exposure and HLA in healthy donors. Findings and caveats of the study: TCR sequences were mostly rare, though some public TCRs occurred in many donors.

The germline V and J ends were trimmed by 0 bases and 4 bases, with 19 bases remaining between them. This CDR3 region has 17 residues. Per the germline V gene, CDR1 is SGDLS and CDR2 is YYNGEE. Measured with immunoSEQ multiplex PCR; TCRdb has only the in-frame clones, and not every one. The sample lists over 250,000 clones, around 85% seen once, with less than 1.2% in the top ten. To note about this clone: Its antigen is not known.

Separation from the 666-subject first cohort characterized the roughly 110-subject validation cohort, to which the donors belonged. The V call is TRBV9, the J call TRBJ1-2; D is unclear. What was sequenced was PBMCs. The TCR was taken from a woman between 18 and 29 years old in good health and CMV-seronegative. The chain's CDR3 is CASSVVEGPRSIYGYTF. The CDR3 bases are TGTGCCAGCAGCGTAGTCGAGGGCCCACGGTCAATCTATGGCTACACCTTC.